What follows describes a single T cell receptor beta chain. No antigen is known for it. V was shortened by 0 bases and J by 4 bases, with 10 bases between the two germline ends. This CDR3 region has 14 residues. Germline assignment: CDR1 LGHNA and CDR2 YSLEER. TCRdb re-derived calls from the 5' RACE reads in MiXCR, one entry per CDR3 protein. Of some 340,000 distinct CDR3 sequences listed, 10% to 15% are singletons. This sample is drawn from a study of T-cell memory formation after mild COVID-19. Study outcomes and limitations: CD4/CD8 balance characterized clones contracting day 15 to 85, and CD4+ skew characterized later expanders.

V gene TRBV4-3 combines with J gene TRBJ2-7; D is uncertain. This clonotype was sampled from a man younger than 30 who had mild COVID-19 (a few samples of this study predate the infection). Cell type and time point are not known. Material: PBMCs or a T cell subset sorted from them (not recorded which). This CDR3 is CASSQDLNHYEQYF. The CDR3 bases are TGCGCCAGCAGCCAAGATCTGAATCATTACGAGCAGTACTTC.